A single T cell receptor beta chain is shown here with its context. The antigen is undetermined. 13 Jbeta primers and 60 Vbeta primers were used for the PCR. Profiling relied on immunoSEQ multiplex PCR, and the TCRdb table lists in-frame clones only, not all of them. The data hold around 95,000 clones, with less than 80% observed a single time. This record comes from a study of cytomegalovirus exposure and HLA in healthy donors. Whole-study findings and limits: Certain indistinguishable V segments, among them TRBV6-2 and TRBV6-3, were excluded. Available immune exposure information covered CMV serostatus only. Accurate HLA-A and HLA-B prediction from TCR beta sequences was reported for most subjects. Fewer N-insertions than the roughly 630-donor mean were reportedly shown by an Asian-associated ancestry cluster in a later analysis.

V lost 5 bases and J lost 0, with 8 bases in between. The CDR3 runs 14 residues. Germline V gene data show CDR1 as MNHNS and CDR2 as SASEGT. This receptor was identified in a woman between 40 and 55 years old in good health and CMV-seropositive. Sequenced: PBMCs. V and J are TRBV6-1 and TRBJ2-1, with D unresolved. CDR3 nucleotide sequence: TGTGCCAGCAGTTTTCTAAGCTCCTACAATGAGCAGTTCTTC. Protein: CASSFLSSYNEQFF.